The 17 T cell receptor beta chains below come from one sample, sequenced in a study of CD8 T cells in ankylosing spondylitis (dated by TCRdb to the late 2010s). Overall study outcomes, separate from this receptor: A TCR beta motif made up of eight highly homologous amino acid variants appeared to be characteristic of blood from ankylosing spondylitis patients.

The library was made by 5' RACE. Sequencing instrument: Illumina HiSeq 2500. In-frame beta chains were kept once TCRdb had trimmed the public reads at Q25 with fastp and called clones with MiXCR. For every CDR3 protein sequence, its rows merge into one entry that carries the most common genes and DNA. The sample table holds approximately 540,000 distinct CDR3 sequences, of which roughly 13% were seen once. About 6.8% of the sample belongs to the ten largest clones. Their target antigens are unknown. The material sequenced was blood, either unsorted or a sorted T cell fraction (not recorded which). These receptors came from a male donor with ankylosing spondylitis.

The V gene is TRBV5-5, the J gene TRBJ2-2; D gene uncertain. This CDR3 region has 14 residues. CDR1 is SGHKS, CDR2 YYEKEE, per germline (reference sequence). V dropped 0 bases and J dropped 4 bases, with 7 bases sitting between them. The DNA of the CDR3 is TGTGCCAGCAGCTTGGCTAGGGTCACCGGGGAGCTGTTTTTT. It specifies CASSLARVTGELFF.

The V and J genes are TRBV29-1 and TRBJ1-5; TRBD1 matches at 12 bases. The CDR3 totals 18 residues. Per germline, CDR1 SQVTM and CDR2 ANQGSEA. V shed 2 bases and J 2 bases; nucleotides not matched to a gene: 10. The CDR3 reads CSVEPRDRGQEGNQPQHF. Here the CDR3 DNA reads TGCAGCGTTGAACCCCGGGACAGGGGGCAAGAAGGCAATCAGCCCCAGCATTTT.

The rearrangement links TRBV29-1 to TRBJ1-2; D is unresolved. Germline V gene data show CDR1 as SQVTM and CDR2 as ANQGSEA. There are 14 residues in the CDR3. The germline V and J ends were trimmed by 0 bases and 4 bases, with 12 bases remaining between them. CDR3 nucleotides: TGCAGCGTTGAAGATCAAGGACTAGGCTATGGCTACACCTTC. Translated: CSVEDQGLGYGYTF.

The rearrangement joins TRBV30 to TRBJ1-2; D is unclear. With 0 bases removed from V and 9 bases from J, the gap between germline ends came to 8 bases. CDR1 is GTSNPN, CDR2 SVGIG, per germline (reference sequence). This CDR3 spans 11 amino acids. The CDR3 DNA reads TGTGCCTGGAGTGTGAGCGTAAGCTACACCTTC. Translation: CAWSVSVSYTF.

This clonotype was seen more than once but under ten times. The genes are TRBV5-6 and TRBJ2-5, with D tentatively TRBD2 (6 bases). Trimming shortened V by 2 bases and J by 9 bases, and 20 bases separated the two germline ends. The CDR3 is made up of 15 amino acids. Germline V lookup: CDR1 SGHDT, CDR2 YYEEEE. The CDR3 DNA is TGTGCCAGCAGCTTCTTAGAGGGCCAACCGGGGGCCCAGTACTTC. It encodes CASSFLEGQPGAQYF.

The rearrangement joins TRBV2 to TRBJ2-7; 9 bases are a match to TRBD1. The germline V gene has CDR1 SNHLY and CDR2 FYNNEI. V lost 8 bases to trimming and J lost 3 bases; unmatched junction nucleotides: 5. This CDR3 has 13 amino acids. Here the CDR3 DNA reads TGTGCCAGCGGCCGGGACAGGGACTACGAGCAGTACTTC. Its translation is CASGRDRDYEQYF.

This clonotype was found a few times. The V gene is TRBV6-1, the J gene TRBJ2-3; D is undetermined. In germline, CDR1 is MNHNS, CDR2 SASEGT. The V end was cut by 3 bases, the J end by 3 bases, with 7 bases between. This CDR3 spans 13 amino acids. CDR3 sequence reads: CASSEIRTDTQYF. CDR3 DNA sequence: TGTGCCAGCAGTGAGATTAGGACAGATACGCAGTATTTT.

The sample holds a few counts of this clonotype. The chain carries TRBV12-3 or TRBV12-4 and TRBJ2-1; TRBD1 matches 7 bases. Losses at the gene ends were 6 bases for V and 12 bases for J; bases not matched to a gene: 17. CDR3 length: 15 amino acids. The DNA for the CDR3 is TGTGCCAGCAGCTCCCCGGGACAGAAAACATATGGGCAGTTCTTC. It encodes CASSSPGQKTYGQFF.

V and J are TRBV10-3 and TRBJ1-1; D perhaps matches TRBD1 (5 bases). This CDR3 is built from 14 residues. Germline V gene sequence: CDR1 ENHRY, CDR2 SYGVKD. The V and J ends lost 10 bases and 4 bases respectively, with 19 bases between them. CDR3 sequence: CASRHPRGATEAFF. The CDR3 nucleotides are TGTGCCAGCAGACACCCTAGGGGAGCCACTGAAGCTTTCTTT.

This clonotype has a handful of counts. The chain is built from TRBV5-1 and TRBJ2-7; 9 bases line up with TRBD1. With V trimmed by 7 bases and J by 3 bases, 14 bases remained unmatched. This CDR3 has 16 residues. In germline, CDR1 is SGHRS, CDR2 YFSETQ. The DNA for the CDR3 is TGCGCCAGCGGCCCTGGGGTGGGGACAGGGCGCTACGAGCAGTACTTC. This encodes CASGPGVGTGRYEQYF.

This clonotype was recorded at least ten times. The chain couples TRBV3-1 to TRBJ2-2; 14 bases line up with TRBD2. The ends lost 4 bases at V and 8 bases at J; junction bases unmatched: 3. The germline CDR1 and CDR2 sequences are LGHDT and YNNKEL (reference sequence). The CDR3 is made up of 15 amino acids. CDR3 sequence reads: CASSPGLAGGGELFF. In DNA form, the CDR3 reads TGTGCCAGCAGCCCCGGACTAGCGGGAGGAGGGGAGCTGTTTTTT.

This clonotype has a handful of counts. The chain employs TRBV10-3 and TRBJ2-7; possible D gene TRBD2, 6 bases. V was trimmed by 2 bases and J by 3 bases, leaving 8 bases between them. The CDR3 length is 13 residues. CDR1 and CDR2 (germline): ENHRY, SYGVKD. This CDR3 is CAISEGGNYEQYF. The CDR3 region has the DNA TGTGCCATCAGTGAGGGGGGGAACTACGAGCAGTACTTC.

The J gene is TRBJ2-1, the V gene TRBV7-8; no clear D. This CDR3 comprises 15 residues. Germline lookup yields CDR1 SGHVS and CDR2 FQNEAQ. V was trimmed by 1 base and J by 5 bases, leaving 12 bases between them. Written as DNA, the CDR3 is TGTGCCAGCAGCTTAGTCGGGTCTGATCACAATGAGCAGTTCTTC. It yields the protein CASSLVGSDHNEQFF.

This clonotype has at least ten counts. The chain couples TRBV5-6 to TRBJ2-7; D call uncertain. Trimming stripped 4 bases from V and 1 base from J, with 18 bases between. Per germline, CDR1 SGHDT and CDR2 YYEEEE. The CDR3 sequence is 16 residues long. The DNA of the CDR3 is TGTGCCAGCAGCCCCCGTCACGGGCCAATTTCCTACGAGCAGTACTTC. Translating gives CASSPRHGPISYEQYF.

The rearrangement links TRBV2 to TRBJ1-5; 8 nucleotides line up with TRBD1. This CDR3 contains 15 residues. Trimming removed 3 bases from V and 5 bases from J; junction bases left unmatched: 6. Germline loops: CDR1 SNHLY, CDR2 FYNNEI. The CDR3 region has the DNA TGTGCCAGCAGTGAGTCGACAGGGGCGTATCAGCCCCAGCATTTT. Its protein is CASSESTGAYQPQHF. Drawing the rest from reference TRBV2 and TRBJ1-5, the complete variable domain is EPEVTQTPSHQVTQMGQEVILRCVPISNHLYFYWYRQILGQKVEFLVSFYNNEISEKSEIFDDQFSVERPDGSNFTLKIRSTKLEDSAMYFCASSESTGAYQPQHFGDGTRLSIL.

This CDR3 reads CASSPVRGFDGYTF. The CDR3 DNA sequence: TGTGCCAGCAGCCCCGTGAGAGGGTTCGATGGCTACACCTTC. The rearrangement joins TRBV7-2 to TRBJ1-2; D not resolved. The CDR3 loop spans 14 amino acids. Germline V gene lookup returns CDR1 SGHTA and CDR2 FQGNSA. Between the trimmed V and J ends, which lost 5 bases and 6 bases, there was a span of 16 bases.

The gene calls are TRBV12-3 or TRBV12-4 and TRBJ1-2; D may be TRBD1 (5 bases). This CDR3 spans 14 amino acids. V was trimmed by 1 base and J by 4 bases, leaving 10 bases between them. CDR3 protein: CASSLGGAGYGYTF. The DNA for the CDR3 is TGTGCCAGCAGTTTAGGTGGGGCTGGCTATGGCTACACCTTC.